This TCR beta chain is from a study of blood T cell repertoires in COVID-19. Whole-study context: Acute-phase and convalescent COVID-19 samples originated in the United States, Italy and Spain. T cells, B-cell-depleted T cells, or PBMCs supplied cDNA or gDNA.

Authors' methods: Researchers report that nucleated cell counts were estimated from reference gene primer amplification. TCRdb's table, derived via immunoSEQ multiplex PCR, lists solely in-frame clones and lacks some. Clone size and the V and J calls come from that table; the DNA yielded D and trimming. The table lists about 150,000 clones, roughly 84% of them singletons. The clonotype originates from a human donor in a cohort sampled during active COVID-19. The sequenced sample was peripheral blood.

Written as DNA, the CDR3 is TGTGCCAGCAGAGCCGAACAGGGGAACACTGAAGCTTTCTTT. It yields the protein CASRAEQGNTEAFF. The chain combines TRBV6-6 with TRBJ1-1; possibly TRBD1 for D (6 bases). Germline CDR1 is MNHNY and CDR2 is SVGAGI (reference sequence). The germline V and J ends were trimmed by 6 bases and 1 base, with 12 bases remaining between them. CDR3 length: 14 amino acids.